One sample yielded the 3 T cell receptor beta chains listed below, sequenced in a study of blood T cell repertoires in COVID-19. This table comes from immunoSEQ multiplex PCR, and its TCRdb copy is limited to in-frame clones, with some not included. The table lists about 260,000 clones, approximately 91% of them singletons, with approximately 0.7% in the top ten. Input material: peripheral blood. The receptors originated from a human donor in a cohort sampled during active COVID-19.

The chain employs TRBV18 and TRBJ2-1; TRBD1 agrees at 7 bases. The CDR3 contains 15 residues. The germline V gene encodes CDR1 KGHSH and CDR2 LQKENI. V lost 2 bases to trimming and J lost 7 bases; unmatched junction nucleotides: 8. CDR3 sequence (DNA): TGTGCCAGCTCACCAAGGGTGGACAGGCGGAATGAGCAGTTCTTC. Residues: CASSPRVDRRNEQFF.

The genes are TRBV21-1 and TRBJ1-2; TRBD1 was called by the table and not checked on the DNA. TRBV21-1 is an annotated pseudogene. The CDR3 has 16 residues. The CDR3 nucleotides are TGTGCCAGCACCATTATAAGGGACAGGTCTAACTATGGCTACACCTTC. This gives the protein CASTIIRDRSNYGYTF.

As DNA, the CDR3 is TGTGCCAGCAGTCCCGCAGGCGGGGACAGGGGGCTCTACGAGCAGTACTTC. It translates to CASSPAGGDRGLYEQYF. This chain links TRBV27 with TRBJ2-7, with 12 nucleotides matching TRBD1. Unmatched junction bases numbered 11, after V lost 5 bases and J lost 3 bases. The CDR3 runs to 17 residues. The germline CDR1 and CDR2 sequences are MNHEY and SMNVEV (reference sequence).